One sample yielded the 28 T cell receptor beta chains listed below, sequenced in a study of T and B cells in COVID-19 patients. TRB was amplified from around 250-500 ng of blood genomic DNA. TRB rearrangements were amplified by multiplex PCR with BIOMED2 TRB-A/B primers. From the multiplex PCR reads, TCRdb called clonotypes with MiXCR, one entry per CDR3 protein. The sample includes roughly 5,400 distinct CDR3 sequences, around a quarter of them seen just once. Sequenced input: blood. The receptors originated from a human donor with active COVID-19.

On this clonotype itself: One base away lies a much larger clone, so this may be a sequencing read error. The rearrangement uses TRBV6-6 and TRBJ2-3; 7 bases map to TRBD1. Trimming removed 8 bases from V and 0 bases from J; junction bases left unmatched: 8. Germline V lookup: CDR1 MNHNY, CDR2 SVGAGI (reference sequence). The CDR3 is made up of 15 amino acids. CDR3 coding DNA: TGTGCCAGCTGGGACAGAGCATCTAGCACAGATACGCAGTATTTT. Amino acids: CASWDRASSTDTQYF.

This clonotype is medium-sized in the sample. The chain is built from TRBV6-5 and TRBJ1-6; D may be TRBD1 (6 bases). CDR3 length equals 16 residues. Germline V lookup: CDR1 MNHEY, CDR2 SVGAGI. V shed 7 bases and J shed 9 bases, with 22 bases lying between them. CDR3 loop: CASTYSRVGGGSPLHF. CDR3 nucleotide sequence: TGTGCCAGCACCTACAGCCGGGTAGGGGGGGGTTCACCCCTCCACTTT.

In its sample, this clonotype ranks as medium-sized (0.01 to 0.1%). V usage is TRBV14 and J usage is TRBJ2-1; 11 bases align to TRBD2. The ends lost 4 bases at V and 7 bases at J; junction bases unmatched: 6. The germline V gene has CDR1 SGHDN and CDR2 FVKESK. The CDR3 has 15 residues. In nucleotides, the CDR3 is TGTGCCAGCAGCCGCCGACTAGCGGGGACGAATGAGCAGTTCTTC. It codes for CASSRRLAGTNEQFF.

V usage is TRBV19 and J usage is TRBJ2-3, with D tentatively TRBD1 or TRBD2 (7 bases each). This CDR3 has 15 residues. The V end was cut by 4 bases, the J end by 7 bases, with 18 bases between. Germline V CDR1 and CDR2: LNHDA, SQIVND (reference sequence). The CDR3 DNA follows: TGTGCCAGTAGTACGGGGGGCGCAGGGGGAAATACGCAGTATTTT. It codes for CASSTGGAGGNTQYF.

The sample holds a few counts of this clonotype. The V and J genes are TRBV12-3 or TRBV12-4 and TRBJ2-6; D possibly uses TRBD1 or TRBD2 (5 bases each). CDR3 size: 17 residues. The V end lost 6 bases, the J end lost 1 base, and 16 bases lay between the germline ends. In DNA, the CDR3 is TGTGCCAGCAGAGACCGGGACCCGATTTCTGGGGCCAACGTCCTGACTTTC. Amino acids: CASRDRDPISGANVLTF.

In this sample, this clonotype is medium-sized. V usage is TRBV27 and J usage is TRBJ2-7, with TRBD2 identical over 14 bases. Germline V gene sequence: CDR1 MNHEY, CDR2 SMNVEV (reference sequence). V lost 6 bases, J lost 4 bases, and 5 bases stayed unmatched. The CDR3 sequence is 15 residues long. CDR3 bases: TGTGCCAGCAGAAAAGGGACTAGCGGGAGTTACGAGCAGTACTTC. As protein: CASRKGTSGSYEQYF.

The J gene is TRBJ2-2, the V gene TRBV7-9; 7 bases fit TRBD1. Germline values: CDR1 SEHNR, CDR2 FQNEAQ (reference sequence). CDR3 size: 13 residues. Trimming at V came to 4 bases and at J to 8 bases, leaving 4 bases not matched to a gene. As DNA, the CDR3 is TGTGCCAGCAGCTCAGACAGGGTAGGGGAGCTGTTTTTT. Encoded protein: CASSSDRVGELFF.

By its share, this clonotype is medium-sized. V is TRBV27 and J is TRBJ2-7; D possibly corresponds to TRBD1 (5 bases). Germline values: CDR1 MNHEY, CDR2 SMNVEV (reference sequence). This CDR3 is 12 amino acids long. Trimming took 5 bases from V and 5 from J, leaving 10 bases between them. CDR3: CASSPGSHEQYF. The CDR3 region has the DNA TGTGCCAGCAGTCCAGGGTCCCACGAGCAGTACTTC.

By sample fraction, this clonotype is large. The chain joins TRBV19 to TRBJ2-6; a possible D gene is TRBD1 (5 bases). V lost 5 bases and J 0 bases, leaving 11 bases between the germline ends. Per germline, CDR1 LNHDA and CDR2 SQIVND (reference sequence). The CDR3 has 16 residues. The CDR3 DNA sequence: TGTGCCAGTAGTCCTGACAGTCTCTCTGGGGCCAACGTCCTGACTTTC. The encoded protein is CASSPDSLSGANVLTF. The complete variable domain, with remaining parts taken from reference TRBV19 and TRBJ2-6, reads DGGITQSPKYLFRKEGQNVTLSCEQNLNHDAMYWYRQDPGQGLRLIYYSQIVNDFQKGDIAEGYSVSREKKESFPLTVTSAQKNPTAFYLCASSPDSLSGANVLTFGAGSRLTVL.

In this sample, this clonotype is medium-sized. The rearrangement links TRBV6-5 to TRBJ2-2; D gene ambiguous. The CDR3 is 20 residues long. The germline V gene has CDR1 MNHEY and CDR2 SVGAGI. The V gene lost 5 bases and the J gene lost 4 bases, with 29 bases spanning the gap. This CDR3 reads CASSKVGGVATRRGTGELFF. CDR3 DNA: TGTGCCAGCAGTAAGGTCGGTGGGGTGGCTACCCGGCGAGGCACCGGGGAGCTGTTTTTT.

This clonotype rates as medium-sized. The V and J genes are TRBV29-1 and TRBJ1-2, with D possibly TRBD1 on 5 matching bases. This CDR3 comprises 14 residues. Germline values: CDR1 SQVTM, CDR2 ANQGSEA. V lost 3 bases, J lost 8 bases, and 19 bases lay in between. CDR3 sequence: CSVEKARVGGGYTF. The CDR3 DNA reads TGCAGCGTTGAGAAAGCCAGGGTTGGCGGCGGCTACACCTTC.

This clonotype was seen at least ten times. The rearrangement links TRBV6-2 or TRBV6-3 to TRBJ1-1; D not resolved. The germline CDR1 and CDR2 sequences are MNHEY and SVGEGT. The germline V and J ends were trimmed by 8 bases and 7 bases, with 14 bases remaining between them. CDR3 length equals 12 residues. Here the CDR3 DNA reads TGTGCCAGCGCCAACGGACTGATTGAAGCTTTCTTT. Its translation is CASANGLIEAFF.

The chain carries TRBV21-1 and TRBJ2-1; the listed D gene, TRBD2, was not tested against the DNA. TRBV21-1 is assigned pseudogene status. The CDR3 is 16 residues long. The CDR3: CASSLPGEQKYNEQFF. The CDR3 DNA reads TGTGCCAGCAGCTTACCGGGAGAACAGAAGTACAATGAGCAGTTCTTC.

V usage is TRBV4-2 and J usage is TRBJ2-7; D is perhaps TRBD1 or TRBD2 (5 bases each). Germline values: CDR1 LGHNA, CDR2 YNFKEQ. Trimming left V 1 base short and J 12 bases short, with 19 bases between. This CDR3 is built from 14 residues. The CDR3: CASSQGDPPGPAYF. The CDR3 DNA follows: TGTGCCAGCAGCCAAGGAGACCCACCGGGACCCGCGTACTTC.

The J gene is TRBJ2-5, the V gene TRBV5-1; D not resolved. This CDR3 has 15 amino acids. V was trimmed by 0 bases and J by 0 bases, leaving 9 bases between them. The V gene's germline CDR1 is SGHRS and CDR2 YFSETQ. CDR3 region: CASSLANGNQETQYF. The DNA for the CDR3 is TGCGCCAGCAGCTTGGCCAACGGAAACCAAGAGACCCAGTACTTC. The full variable domain, rest sourced from reference TRBV5-1 and TRBJ2-5, is KAGVTQTPRYLIKTRGQQVTLSCSPISGHRSVSWYQQTPGQGLQFLFEYFSETQRNKGNFPGRFSGRQFSNSRSEMNVSTLELGDSALYLCASSLANGNQETQYFGPGTRLLVL.

This clonotype is a singleton in its sample. The J gene is TRBJ2-5, the V gene TRBV6-1, with TRBD2 matching over 9 bases. This CDR3 is built from 15 residues. V shed 6 bases, J shed 4 bases, and the junction held 9 bases outside the gene matches. Germline V gives CDR1 MNHNS, CDR2 SASEGT. The CDR3: CASSREGGRAETQYF. The CDR3 nucleotides read TGTGCCAGCAGCCGAGAGGGCGGGAGGGCAGAGACCCAGTACTTC.

In this sample, this clonotype is medium-sized. This chain joins TRBV19 and TRBJ1-3, with unresolved D. The CDR3 runs 15 residues. Trimming pared 1 base from V and 0 bases from J, leaving 7 bases between. CDR1 and CDR2 from the germline V gene are LNHDA and SQIVND (reference sequence). CDR3 region: CASSIGHYSGNTIYF. The CDR3 DNA reads as TGTGCCAGTAGTATAGGGCATTACTCTGGAAACACCATATATTTT.

This clonotype was picked up a small number of times. The chain is built from TRBV4-3 and TRBJ1-6; D perhaps matches TRBD1 (5 bases). Trimming pared 4 bases from V and 10 bases from J, leaving 20 bases between. The germline CDR1 and CDR2 sequences are LGHNA and YSLEER. The CDR3 is made up of 16 amino acids. DNA for the CDR3: TGCGCCAGCAGCCGAAAAACCGGTGCAGGGTCATCACCCCTCCACTTT. As protein: CASSRKTGAGSSPLHF.

By frequency in the sample, this clonotype is medium-sized. V and J are TRBV19 and TRBJ2-1, with 9 bases that match TRBD1. Germline trimming cut 4 bases from V and 0 bases from J; bases unmatched to any gene: 7. CDR3 length: 17 amino acids. Germline values: CDR1 LNHDA, CDR2 SQIVND (reference sequence). CDR3 sequence reads: CASSSHRGRSSYNEQFF. CDR3 DNA: TGTGCCAGTAGTAGTCACAGGGGGCGGAGCTCCTACAATGAGCAGTTCTTC.

By sample share, this clonotype is medium-sized. The chain employs TRBV5-4 and TRBJ2-1, with 11 bases lining up with TRBD2. This CDR3 has 16 residues. With V trimmed by 6 bases and J by 12 bases, 17 bases remained unmatched. From germline, CDR1 is SGHNT and CDR2 YYREEE (reference sequence). This CDR3 reads CASNLGGTSGKVGQFF. The DNA for the CDR3 is TGTGCCAGCAACCTCGGGGGGACTAGCGGAAAGGTAGGGCAGTTCTTC. The whole variable domain, filled in from reference TRBV5-4 and TRBJ2-1, reads ETGVTQSPTHLIKTRGQQVTLRCSSQSGHNTVSWYQQALGQGPQFIFQYYREEENGRGNFPPRFSGLQFPNYSSELNVNALELDDSALYLCASNLGGTSGKVGQFFGPGTRLTVL.

This clonotype is deemed medium-sized. The chain recombines TRBV19 with TRBJ1-6; D ambiguous. CDR1 and CDR2 (germline): LNHDA, SQIVND (reference sequence). V lost 1 base, J lost 8 bases, and 9 bases lay in between. There are 14 residues in the CDR3. CDR3 in amino acids: CASSIASSYSPLHF. The CDR3, as DNA: TGTGCCAGTAGTATAGCGAGTAGCTATTCACCCCTCCACTTT.

This chain uses TRBV4-3 with TRBJ1-5; no clear D gene. Trimming pared 0 bases from V and 6 bases from J, leaving 15 bases between. CDR1 and CDR2 (germline): LGHNA, YSLEER. CDR3 length: 16 residues. The CDR3 here is CASSQDLPGSFQPQHF. CDR3 DNA: TGCGCCAGCAGCCAAGACCTTCCAGGTTCCTTTCAGCCCCAGCATTTT.

This clonotype is classed as medium-sized. The rearrangement joins TRBV15 to TRBJ2-5; TRBD2 matches at 8 bases. The CDR3 consists of 16 residues. V gave up 5 bases and J gave up 1 base; unmatched junction bases: 9. Germline-derived CDR1 and CDR2 are LNHNV and YYDKDF (reference sequence). CDR3 coding DNA: TGTGCCACCAGCGGTGGTCTAGCGGGCCCCCAAGAGACCCAGTACTTC. Translated: CATSGGLAGPQETQYF.

CDR3 protein: CSAREHTGELFF. The CDR3, as DNA: TGCAGTGCTAGAGAACACACCGGGGAGCTGTTTTTT. The rearrangement uses TRBV20-1 and TRBJ2-2; D is undetermined. The germline CDR1 and CDR2 sequences are DFQATT and SNEGSKA (reference sequence). The CDR3 extends over 12 amino acids. The V gene lost 0 bases and the J gene lost 3 bases, with 2 bases spanning the gap.

This clonotype was seen a handful of times. The chain couples TRBV7-2 to TRBJ2-3; TRBD2 matches at 12 bases. The length of the CDR3 is 18 residues. The ends lost 3 bases at V and 0 bases at J; junction bases unmatched: 7. The germline V gene encodes CDR1 SGHTA and CDR2 FQGNSA. CDR3 residues: CASSLVGTSGYSTDTQYF. The CDR3 nucleotides are TGTGCCAGCAGCTTGGTGGGGACTAGCGGGTATAGCACAGATACGCAGTATTTT.

The chain has TRBV19 and TRBJ2-7, with 8 bases lining up with TRBD1. V lost 5 bases to trimming and J lost 4 bases; unmatched junction nucleotides: 7. Looked up from germline, CDR1 is LNHDA and CDR2 is SQIVND (reference sequence). This CDR3 is built from 14 residues. CDR3 sequence reads: CASSARDRWYEQYF. CDR3 in DNA: TGTGCCAGTAGTGCCCGGGACAGGTGGTACGAGCAGTACTTC. The whole variable domain, remainder taken from reference TRBV19 and TRBJ2-7, is DGGITQSPKYLFRKEGQNVTLSCEQNLNHDAMYWYRQDPGQGLRLIYYSQIVNDFQKGDIAEGYSVSREKKESFPLTVTSAQKNPTAFYLCASSARDRWYEQYFGPGTRLTVT.

This clonotype was counted a few times. CDR3 nucleotides: TGTGCCAGCAGCTTCATTATCTCAAATGAGCAGTTCTTC. Amino acid sequence: CASSFIISNEQFF. The rearrangement joins TRBV5-4 to TRBJ2-1; D is unclear. V lost 2 bases to trimming and J lost 7 bases, with 10 bases between them. The CDR3 is 13 amino acids. The germline gives CDR1 SGHNT, CDR2 YYREEE (reference sequence).

In its sample, this clonotype was seen many times. The CDR3 DNA follows: TGTGCCAGCAGGCGCCTCTCGGACCCCGGGGTAGGCTACACCTTC. Encoded protein: CASRRLSDPGVGYTF. The chain uses TRBV6-5 and TRBJ1-2; no clear D. The ends were cut back, 6 bases at V and 8 bases at J, with 22 bases in the middle. This CDR3 has 15 amino acids. Germline V CDR1 and CDR2: MNHEY, SVGAGI.